This T cell receptor beta chain comes out of a study of vaccination and CD4 T cells after COVID-19. Study summary: Median time from second vaccine dose to sampling was 60 to 80 days (14 to 241). Study-wide findings and caveats: The cohort comprised relatively few convalescent patients, and no early post-infection timepoints were analyzed.

The V gene's germline CDR1 is MNHEY and CDR2 SVGEGT. This CDR3 region has 13 residues. V was pared by 10 bases and J by 7 bases, with 9 bases of the junction left unmatched. On this clonotype: Its antigen is unidentified.

The study sequenced cultured CD4+ T cell DNA using the Oncomine TCR Beta short-read assay. TCRdb redid the calling of the PCR reads with MiXCR, one entry per CDR3 protein. Of 13,000 to 15,000 distinct CDR3 sequences listed, 50% to 55% are singletons. Treatment: approximately nine-day PBMC culture with coronavirus spike peptide pools or control peptides (ViraFEST assay). ViraFEST stimulated the growth of antigen-specific T cells using peptide pools and subsequently profiled their TCRs by sequencing. This sequence joins TRBV6-2 or TRBV6-3 and TRBJ1-5; TRBD1 matches at 8 bases. This TCR was recovered from a human donor who had recovered from COVID-19. Specimen: CD4+ T cells from blood, cultured in vitro. CDR3 DNA sequence: TGTGCCACTAAGACAGGGGACGGACAGCCCCAGCATTTT. This encodes CATKTGDGQPQHF.